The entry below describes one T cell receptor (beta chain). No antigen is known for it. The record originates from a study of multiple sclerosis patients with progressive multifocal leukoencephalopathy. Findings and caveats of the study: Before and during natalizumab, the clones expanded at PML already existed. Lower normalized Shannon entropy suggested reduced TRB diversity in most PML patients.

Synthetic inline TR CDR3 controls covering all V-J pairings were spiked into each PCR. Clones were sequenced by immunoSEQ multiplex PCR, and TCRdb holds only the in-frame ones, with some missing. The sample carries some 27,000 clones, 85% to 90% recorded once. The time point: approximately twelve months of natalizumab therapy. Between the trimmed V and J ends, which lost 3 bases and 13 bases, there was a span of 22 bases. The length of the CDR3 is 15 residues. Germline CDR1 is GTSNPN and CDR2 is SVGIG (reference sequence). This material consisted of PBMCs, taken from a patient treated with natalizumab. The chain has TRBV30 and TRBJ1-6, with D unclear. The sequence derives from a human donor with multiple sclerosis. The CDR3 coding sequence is TGTGCCTGGAGGGCCCAGGAGTGGGGAAGGAATCCCCTCCACTTT. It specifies CAWRAQEWGRNPLHF.